One T cell receptor beta chain is described in this entry. Some clones are missing from TCRdb's copy, which holds only in-frame ones; the method was immunoSEQ multiplex PCR. This table has 250,000 to 400,000 clones, about 87% appearing once. This sample was taken from a study of blood T cell repertoires in COVID-19. At the level of the study: PBMCs, B-cell-depleted T cells, or T cells were the source of the cDNA or gDNA that made up the material.

The Seattle site enrolled patients during active infection and followed them longitudinally. This clonotype was obtained from a woman in her 30s with COVID-19, enrolled during active disease. The sequencing input was peripheral blood.

The CDR3 region has the DNA TGTGCCAGCACCCAGGCTTCAGGGGGCTTGTACGAGCAGTACTTC. Translation gives CASTQASGGLYEQYF. The chain has TRBV7-9 and TRBJ2-7; TRBD1 matches at 8 bases. The CDR3 has 15 residues. The V gene's germline CDR1 is SEHNR and CDR2 FQNEAQ (reference sequence). V lost 7 bases and J lost 4; bases outside the gene matches: 12. Full variable domain (outside the CDR3, taken from reference TRBV7-9 and TRBJ2-7): DTGVSQNPRHKITKRGQNVTFRCDPISEHNRLYWYRQTLGQGPEFLTYFQNEAQLEKSRLLSDRFSAERPKGSFSTLEIQRTEQGDSAMYLCASTQASGGLYEQYFGPGTRLTVT.